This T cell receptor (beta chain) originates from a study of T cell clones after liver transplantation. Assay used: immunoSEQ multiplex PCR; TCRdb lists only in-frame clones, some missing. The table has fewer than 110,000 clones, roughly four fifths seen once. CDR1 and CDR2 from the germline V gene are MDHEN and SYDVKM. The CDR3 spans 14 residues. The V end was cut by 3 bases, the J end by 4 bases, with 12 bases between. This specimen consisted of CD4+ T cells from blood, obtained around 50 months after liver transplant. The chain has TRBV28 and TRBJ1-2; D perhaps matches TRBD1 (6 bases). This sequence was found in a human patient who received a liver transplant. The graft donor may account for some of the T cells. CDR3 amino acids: CASSFGGIGYGYTF. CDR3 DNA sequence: TGTGCCAGCAGTTTCGGGGGCATTGGCTATGGCTACACCTTC.